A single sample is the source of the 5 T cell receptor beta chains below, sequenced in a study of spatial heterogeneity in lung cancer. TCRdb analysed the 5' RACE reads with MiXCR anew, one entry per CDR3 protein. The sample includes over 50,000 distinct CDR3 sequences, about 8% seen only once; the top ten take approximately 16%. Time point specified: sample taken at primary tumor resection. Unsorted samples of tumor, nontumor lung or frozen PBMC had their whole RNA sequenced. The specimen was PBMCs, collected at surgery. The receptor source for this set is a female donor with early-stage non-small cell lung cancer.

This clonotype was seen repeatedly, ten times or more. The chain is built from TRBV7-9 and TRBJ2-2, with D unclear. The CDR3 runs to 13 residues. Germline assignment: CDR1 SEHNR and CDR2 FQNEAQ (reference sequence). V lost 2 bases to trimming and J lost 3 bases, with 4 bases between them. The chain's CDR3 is CASSLLDTGELFF. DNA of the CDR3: TGTGCCAGCAGCTTACTCGACACCGGGGAGCTGTTTTTT.

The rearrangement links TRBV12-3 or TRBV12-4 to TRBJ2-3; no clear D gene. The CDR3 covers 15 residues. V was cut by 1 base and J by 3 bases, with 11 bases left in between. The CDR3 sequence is CASSLVGRPTDTQYF. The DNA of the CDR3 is TGTGCCAGCAGTTTAGTAGGTAGACCGACAGATACGCAGTATTTT.

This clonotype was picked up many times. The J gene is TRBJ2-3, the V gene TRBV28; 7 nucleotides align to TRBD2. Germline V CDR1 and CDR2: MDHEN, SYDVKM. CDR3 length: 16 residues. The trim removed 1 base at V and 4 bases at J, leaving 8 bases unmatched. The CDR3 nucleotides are TGTGCCAGCAGTTTATCCGCGGGAGCTTCAGCAGATACGCAGTATTTT. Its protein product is CASSLSAGASADTQYF.

CDR3 region: CASSLGWTSYNEQFF. DNA of the CDR3: TGCGCCAGCAGCTTGGGATGGACTTCCTACAATGAGCAGTTCTTC. The gene calls are TRBV5-1 and TRBJ2-1; perhaps TRBD2 as D (5 bases). V was trimmed by 0 bases and J by 1 base, leaving 8 bases between them. The CDR3 has 15 residues. The germline V gene encodes CDR1 SGHRS and CDR2 YFSETQ.

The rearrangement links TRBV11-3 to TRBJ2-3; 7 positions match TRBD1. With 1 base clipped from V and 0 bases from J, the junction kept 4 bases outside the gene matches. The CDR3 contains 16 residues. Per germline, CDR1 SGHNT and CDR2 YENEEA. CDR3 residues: CASSLAGTASTDTQYF. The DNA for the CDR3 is TGTGCCAGCAGCTTAGCGGGGACAGCAAGCACAGATACGCAGTATTTT.